Each of the 4 T cell receptor beta chains below was sequenced from the same sample in a study of blood T cell repertoires in COVID-19. Measured with immunoSEQ multiplex PCR; TCRdb has only the in-frame clones, and not every one. Counted here are roughly 70,000 clones, roughly 77% occurring once; the ten biggest clones make up about 40%. Material for sequencing was peripheral blood. These TCRs come from a woman in her 70s with acute or convalescent COVID-19.

The chain uses TRBV5-4 and TRBJ2-7; 8 bases line up with TRBD2. Germline assignment: CDR1 SGHNT and CDR2 YYREEE (reference sequence). The CDR3 runs 11 residues. J gave up 6 bases and V 4 bases, and 0 bases lay outside the gene matches. In DNA, the CDR3 is TGTGCCAGCAGCCGGGGGGGCGAGCAGTACTTC. It encodes CASSRGGEQYF.

This clone has only one observation. The chain carries TRBV2 and TRBJ1-5; D call uncertain. The germline gives CDR1 SNHLY, CDR2 FYNNEI. V was trimmed by 3 bases and J by 12 bases, leaving 15 bases between them. The CDR3 loop spans 13 amino acids. The CDR3 sequence: CASSDARLANQHF. The CDR3 coding sequence is TGTGCCAGCAGTGACGCCAGGTTGGCGAACCAGCATTTT.

The genes are TRBV7-2 and TRBJ1-3; no clear D gene. Between the trimmed V and J ends, which lost 5 bases and 0 bases, there was a span of 14 bases. The CDR3 loop spans 16 amino acids. Germline CDR1 is SGHTA and CDR2 is FQGNSA. CDR3 region: CASSPQIPSSGNTIYF. The DNA for the CDR3 is TGTGCCAGCAGCCCCCAGATCCCCAGCTCTGGAAACACCATATATTTT.

This chain links TRBV6-6 with TRBJ1-2; D not certain. The CDR3 loop spans 14 amino acids. V was cut by 5 bases and J by 7 bases, with 17 bases left in between. The germline CDR1 and CDR2 sequences are MNHNY and SVGAGI (reference sequence). CDR3 DNA: TGTGCCAGCAGTCCGAGGGAAAAGTCGGGTGGCTACACCTTC. This translates into CASSPREKSGGYTF.